One sample yielded the 27 T cell receptor beta chains listed below, sequenced in a study of blood T cells in healthy people across ages. Primers used in a second PCR of roughly 7 to 12 cycles were a sample-barcoded 5' primer and a J-beta primer mix. Each CDR3 protein gets one entry after TCRdb re-called the 5' RACE reads with MiXCR. The table includes around 1,600,000 distinct CDR3 sequences, around 40% detected once. Sequencing input: blood. Receptors were obtained from a woman aged 18 to 35 in good health.

The chain employs TRBV7-8 and TRBJ2-6, with D uncertain. Trimming removed 0 bases at V and 1 base at J, with 7 bases between. CDR1 is SGHVS, CDR2 FQNEAQ, per germline. This CDR3 has 16 residues. The CDR3 coding sequence is TGTGCCAGCAGCTTAGCAACGGTATCTGGGGCCAACGTCCTGACTTTC. Translated: CASSLATVSGANVLTF.

This sequence joins TRBV4-1 and TRBJ1-1; tentative D call: TRBD1 (6 bases). Per the germline V gene, CDR1 is MGHRA and CDR2 is YSYEKL. This CDR3 spans 15 amino acids. The V and J ends lost 1 base and 3 bases respectively, with 12 bases between them. The CDR3 DNA sequence: TGCGCCAGCAGCCAAGGACAGGCGATATACACTGAAGCTTTCTTT. Translated, it gives CASSQGQAIYTEAFF.

The rearrangement links TRBV12-3 or TRBV12-4 to TRBJ2-5; TRBD2 matches 13 bases. This CDR3 is 16 amino acids long. Unmatched junction bases numbered 10, after V lost 7 bases and J lost 5 bases. The DNA of the CDR3 is TGTGCCAGCACTAGAGCCGGGACTAGCGGGAAGGAGACCCAGTACTTC. This translates into CASTRAGTSGKETQYF.

V usage is TRBV12-3 or TRBV12-4 and J usage is TRBJ2-5; no reliable D call. V was trimmed by 2 bases and J by 5 bases, leaving 12 bases between them. This CDR3 contains 14 residues. CDR3 loop: CASSLRRFRETQYF. The CDR3 DNA reads as TGTGCCAGCAGTTTAAGGCGCTTTAGGGAGACCCAGTACTTC.

The rearrangement links TRBV11-1 to TRBJ2-1, with 7 bases fitting TRBD1. Germline CDR1 and CDR2: SGHAT and FQDESV (reference sequence). V lost 11 bases, J lost 3 bases, and 13 bases stayed unmatched. This CDR3 has 15 residues. The DNA for the CDR3 is TGTGCCGGCGGGCCTCGACAGGGTGGCTACAATGAGCAGTTCTTC. This translates into CAGGPRQGGYNEQFF.

V usage is TRBV6-5 and J usage is TRBJ2-2, with D possibly TRBD2 on 6 matching bases. V lost 2 bases and J 4 bases, leaving 17 bases between the germline ends. Germline V CDR1 and CDR2: MNHEY, SVGAGI. The CDR3 runs 17 residues. CDR3 protein: CASSYSNWRAATGELFF. DNA of the CDR3: TGTGCCAGCAGTTACAGCAATTGGAGGGCAGCCACCGGGGAGCTGTTTTTT.

There are a few counts of this clonotype. The chain recombines TRBV9 with TRBJ2-1; D is undetermined. V was pared by 3 bases and J by 9 bases, with 10 bases between. There are 12 residues in the CDR3. Germline CDR1 reads SGDLS; CDR2 reads YYNGEE. The DNA for the CDR3 is TGTGCCAGCAGCGATAGGGAAGGTGAGCAGTTCTTC. Residues: CASSDREGEQFF.

The V gene is TRBV5-1, the J gene TRBJ2-4; D not resolved. CDR3 length equals 13 residues. The germline V gene has CDR1 SGHRS and CDR2 YFSETQ. Trimming shortened V by 3 bases and J by 1 base, and 5 bases separated the two germline ends. The DNA of the CDR3 is TGCGCCAGCAGCTCCGCGGCCAAAAACATTCAGTACTTC. Protein sequence: CASSSAAKNIQYF.

This rearrangement joins TRBV25-1 to TRBJ2-5; no clear D. Germline CDR1 MGHDK, CDR2 SYGVNS. V lost 5 bases, J lost 0 bases, and 16 bases lay in between. The length of the CDR3 is 16 residues. The CDR3 protein is CASSLAGPMNQETQYF. The CDR3 nucleotides read TGTGCCAGCAGTCTGGCCGGACCCATGAACCAAGAGACCCAGTACTTC.

This clonotype has more than one count but fewer than ten. The V gene is TRBV4-1, the J gene TRBJ2-1, with D tentatively TRBD1 (5 bases). CDR1 and CDR2 (germline): MGHRA, YSYEKL. The ends were cut back, 0 bases at V and 8 bases at J, with 17 bases in the middle. The CDR3 spans 16 residues. The CDR3 nucleotides are TGCGCCAGCAGCCAAGATTATCCTCTTGGGGCCCATGAGCAGTTCTTC. Residues: CASSQDYPLGAHEQFF.

This clonotype was counted only a few times. The chain employs TRBV7-2 and TRBJ2-1; 11 nucleotides match TRBD2. The length of the CDR3 is 17 residues. The V gene's germline CDR1 is SGHTA and CDR2 FQGNSA. V shed 0 bases and J 4 bases; nucleotides not matched to a gene: 5. DNA of the CDR3: TGTGCCAGCAGCTTAGCTACTAGCGGGGGAGCATACAATGAGCAGTTCTTC. This codes for CASSLATSGGAYNEQFF.

Details on this clonotype: A single base separates this from a much larger clone, so it may be a read error. This chain uses TRBV9 with TRBJ2-1; D remains ambiguous. The J call may not be correct, given that the DNA end is closer to TRBJ2-7. CDR1 and CDR2 from the germline V gene are SGDLS and YYNGEE. This CDR3 comprises 12 residues. The CDR3 nucleotides are TGTGCCAGCAGCGTAGACTACAATGAGCAGTACTTC. Translated, it gives CASSVDYNEQYF.

This clonotype appeared once. The rearrangement joins TRBV7-6 to TRBJ2-7, with D possibly called TRBD1 or TRBD2 (5 bases each). This CDR3 contains 14 residues. The V end lost 1 base, the J end lost 2 bases, and 9 bases lay between the germline ends. Per germline, CDR1 SGHVS and CDR2 FNYEAQ. This chain's CDR3 is CASSLGWDPYEQYF. CDR3 in DNA: TGTGCCAGCAGCTTAGGGTGGGACCCCTACGAGCAGTACTTC.

This clonotype was seen a handful of times. The V gene is TRBV4-1, the J gene TRBJ1-2; D gene uncertain. V was trimmed by 0 bases and J by 0 bases, leaving 8 bases between them. This CDR3 contains 15 residues. Germline V gives CDR1 MGHRA, CDR2 YSYEKL. CDR3 protein: CASSQDLGANYGYTF. Written as DNA, the CDR3 is TGCGCCAGCAGCCAAGATCTCGGGGCTAACTATGGCTACACCTTC.

V and J are TRBV20-1 and TRBJ1-1; D remains ambiguous. V lost 2 bases and J lost 1, with 8 bases in between. This CDR3 spans 13 amino acids. Germline V gene lookup returns CDR1 DFQATT and CDR2 SNEGSKA (reference sequence). The CDR3 loop is CSARTYGNTEAFF. Written as DNA, the CDR3 is TGCAGTGCTAGAACTTACGGGAACACTGAAGCTTTCTTT.

The CDR3 nucleotides are TGTGCCAGCTGGGAACAGGGACGAGAGCAGTTCTTC. As protein: CASWEQGREQFF. V is TRBV6-5 and J is TRBJ2-1; D may be TRBD1 (6 bases). CDR3 length: 12 residues. Germline V lookup: CDR1 MNHEY, CDR2 SVGAGI. The germline V and J ends were trimmed by 8 bases and 10 bases, with 15 bases remaining between them.

CDR3: CSARPRVRQPQHF. CDR3 sequence (DNA): TGCAGTGCTAGGCCCAGGGTTCGTCAGCCCCAGCATTTT. The chain uses TRBV20-1 and TRBJ1-5, with TRBD1 as a possible D gene (5 bases). Germline V lookup: CDR1 DFQATT, CDR2 SNEGSKA (reference sequence). V was clipped by 3 bases and J by 6 bases, with 12 bases between them. CDR3 length: 13 residues.

The CDR3 here is CSASVGQGIETQYF. The CDR3 coding sequence is TGCAGTGCTAGCGTCGGACAGGGGATTGAGACCCAGTACTTC. This chain connects TRBV20-1 to TRBJ2-5; 9 bases map to TRBD1. V dropped 3 bases and J dropped 5; count of bases not matched to a gene: 7. The CDR3 has 14 amino acids. Germline values: CDR1 DFQATT, CDR2 SNEGSKA (reference sequence).

This clonotype turned up a few times. V is TRBV27 and J is TRBJ1-4; a possible D gene is TRBD1 (6 bases). The CDR3 runs 13 residues. V shed 4 bases and J shed 3 bases, with 6 bases lying between them. Germline CDR1 and CDR2: MNHEY and SMNVEV (reference sequence). The CDR3: CASSWTANEKLFF. The CDR3 region has the DNA TGTGCCAGCAGTTGGACAGCTAATGAAAAACTGTTTTTT.

The J gene is TRBJ1-6, the V gene TRBV6-6, with D perhaps matching TRBD1 (5 bases). Trimming left V 7 bases short and J 9 bases short, with 13 bases between. Germline lookup yields CDR1 MNHNY and CDR2 SVGAGI (reference sequence). This CDR3 has 13 residues. CDR3 region: CASIPTVGSPLHF. The DNA for the CDR3 is TGTGCCAGCATACCGACAGTGGGTTCACCCCTCCACTTT.

This clonotype was seen only a few times. The chain has TRBV7-2 and TRBJ2-1; no clear D gene. This CDR3 spans 17 amino acids. Germline CDR1 and CDR2: SGHTA and FQGNSA. The V gene lost 1 base and the J gene lost 5 bases, with 18 bases spanning the gap. The DNA of the CDR3 is TGTGCCAGCAGCTTAGTAGCACTTGGGTCAGGAAACAATGAGCAGTTCTTC. Amino acids: CASSLVALGSGNNEQFF.

With respect to this clonotype: The junction shows a germline mismatch at one end, possibly a read error. V and J are TRBV2 and TRBJ2-7; 8 bases align to TRBD1. The CDR3 is 15 residues long. Per germline, CDR1 SNHLY and CDR2 FYNNEI. Here the CDR3 reads CASSEAPGQGYGQYF. CDR3 bases: TGTGCCAGCAGTGAAGCCCCAGGACAGGGTTACGGGCAGTACTTC.

V usage is TRBV12-3 or TRBV12-4 and J usage is TRBJ1-1; no clear D. The V end lost 2 bases, the J end lost 1 base, and 11 bases lay between the germline ends. CDR3 length: 15 residues. CDR3 sequence: CASSLYIPTNTEAFF. The CDR3 coding sequence is TGTGCCAGCAGTTTATACATCCCAACGAACACTGAAGCTTTCTTT.

This chain uses TRBV4-1 with TRBJ1-2; TRBD1 aligns across 11 bases. Germline trimming cut 3 bases from V and 7 bases from J; bases unmatched to any gene: 13. In germline, CDR1 is MGHRA, CDR2 YSYEKL. The CDR3 length is 17 residues. CDR3 loop: CASSHGQGAVKARGYTF. The DNA for the CDR3 is TGCGCCAGCAGCCACGGACAGGGGGCAGTGAAGGCGCGTGGCTACACCTTC.

The chain joins TRBV28 to TRBJ2-5; 11 bases agree with TRBD1. After removal of 6 bases from V and 11 bases from J, the junction contained 20 bases not matched to a gene. Germline CDR1 is MDHEN and CDR2 is SYDVKM. The CDR3 covers 17 residues. The DNA of the CDR3 is TGTGCCAGCAGCCTTCTAGCCGGGGACAGGGGGTTCAATGAGCAGTACTTC. Its translation is CASSLLAGDRGFNEQYF.

The gene calls are TRBV10-3 and TRBJ2-3; 9 bases fit TRBD2. After removal of 3 bases from V and 4 bases from J, the junction contained 11 bases not matched to a gene. The CDR3 has 17 residues. The germline CDR1 and CDR2 sequences are ENHRY and SYGVKD. The chain's CDR3 is CAISDSGGTSIADTQYF. CDR3 in DNA: TGTGCCATCAGTGATTCGGGTGGGACTAGCATAGCAGATACGCAGTATTTT.

This clonotype has just a few counts. CDR3: CASSTFRTGVGNEQFF. CDR3 bases: TGTGCCAGCAGCACCTTCAGGACAGGGGTCGGCAATGAGCAGTTCTTC. This sequence joins TRBV11-2 and TRBJ2-1; 9 bases align to TRBD1. Germline trimming cut 5 bases from V and 6 bases from J; bases unmatched to any gene: 11. The germline CDR1 and CDR2 sequences are SGHAT and FQNNGV. The CDR3 has 16 amino acids.